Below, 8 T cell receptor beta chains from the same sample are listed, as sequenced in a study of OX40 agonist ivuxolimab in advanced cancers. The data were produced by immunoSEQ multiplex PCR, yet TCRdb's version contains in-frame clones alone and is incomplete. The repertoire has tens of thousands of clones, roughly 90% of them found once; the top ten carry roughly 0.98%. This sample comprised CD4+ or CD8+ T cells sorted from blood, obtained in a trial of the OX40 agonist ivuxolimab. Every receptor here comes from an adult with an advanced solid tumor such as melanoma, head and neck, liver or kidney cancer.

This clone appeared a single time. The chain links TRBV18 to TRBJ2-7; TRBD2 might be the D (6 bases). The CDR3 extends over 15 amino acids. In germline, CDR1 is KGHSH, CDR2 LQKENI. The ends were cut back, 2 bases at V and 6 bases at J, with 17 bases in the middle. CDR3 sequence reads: CASSPTGRAGREQYF. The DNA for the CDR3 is TGTGCCAGCTCACCAACCGGGAGAGCTGGTCGCGAGCAGTACTTC.

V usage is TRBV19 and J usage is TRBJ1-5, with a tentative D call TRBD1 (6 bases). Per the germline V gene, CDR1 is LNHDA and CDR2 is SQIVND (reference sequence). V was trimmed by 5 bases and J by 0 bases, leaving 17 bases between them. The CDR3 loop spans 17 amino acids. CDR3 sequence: CASSPRRTENSNQPQHF. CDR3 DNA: TGTGCCAGTAGTCCCCGAAGGACAGAAAATAGCAATCAGCCCCAGCATTTT.

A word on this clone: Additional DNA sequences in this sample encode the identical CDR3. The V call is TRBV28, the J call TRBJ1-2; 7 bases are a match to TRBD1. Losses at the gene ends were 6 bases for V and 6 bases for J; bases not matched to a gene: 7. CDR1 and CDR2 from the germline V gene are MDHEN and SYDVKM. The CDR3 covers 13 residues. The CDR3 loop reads CASSRQGGNGYTF. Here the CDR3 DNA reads TGTGCCAGCAGCCGACAGGGAGGGAATGGCTACACCTTC.

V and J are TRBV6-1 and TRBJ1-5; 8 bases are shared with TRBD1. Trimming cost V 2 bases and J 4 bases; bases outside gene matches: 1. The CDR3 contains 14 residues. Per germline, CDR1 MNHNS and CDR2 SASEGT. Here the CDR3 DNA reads TGTGCCAGCAGTGAACAGGGGGCGAATCAGCCCCAGCATTTT. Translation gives CASSEQGANQPQHF.

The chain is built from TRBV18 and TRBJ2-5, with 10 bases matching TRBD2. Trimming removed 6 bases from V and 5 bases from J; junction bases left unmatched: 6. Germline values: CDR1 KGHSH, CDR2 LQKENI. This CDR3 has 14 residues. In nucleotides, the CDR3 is TGTGCCAGCTCGCTAGCGGGAGTGGGGGAGACCCAGTACTTC. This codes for CASSLAGVGETQYF.

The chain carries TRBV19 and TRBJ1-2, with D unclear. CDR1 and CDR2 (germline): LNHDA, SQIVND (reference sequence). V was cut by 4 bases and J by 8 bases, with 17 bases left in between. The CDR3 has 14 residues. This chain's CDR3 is CASSTAGPVRGYTF. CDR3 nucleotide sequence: TGTGCCAGTAGTACGGCGGGTCCGGTACGCGGCTACACCTTC.

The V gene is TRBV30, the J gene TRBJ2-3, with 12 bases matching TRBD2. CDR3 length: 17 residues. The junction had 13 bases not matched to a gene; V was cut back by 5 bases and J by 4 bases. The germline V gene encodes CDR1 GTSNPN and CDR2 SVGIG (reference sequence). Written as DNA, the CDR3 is TGTGCCTGGCAACGCCGGGCTAGCGGGAGGGCCCCAGATACGCAGTATTTT. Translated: CAWQRRASGRAPDTQYF.

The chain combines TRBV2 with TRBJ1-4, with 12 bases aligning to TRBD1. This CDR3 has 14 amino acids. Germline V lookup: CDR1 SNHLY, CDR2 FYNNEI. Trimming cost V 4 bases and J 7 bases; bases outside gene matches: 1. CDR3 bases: TGTGCCAGCAGTGGGGGACAGGGGGCTGAAAAACTGTTTTTT. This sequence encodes CASSGGQGAEKLFF.